One T cell receptor (beta chain) is described in this entry. The germline gives CDR1 ENHRY, CDR2 SYGVKD. V lost 3 bases and J 1 base, leaving 9 bases between the germline ends. This CDR3 is 14 amino acids long. This entry belongs to a study of T cell responses to AZD1222 COVID-19 vaccine. The repertoire was sequenced with immunoSEQ multiplex PCR; TCRdb's copy has only in-frame clones and lacks some. The top ten hold more than 4% of the sample, which has fewer than 200,000 clones, roughly 90% seen once. Specimen: peripheral blood, collected 28 days after the second AZD1222 dose. This clonotype was sampled from an adult who received the AZD1222 COVID-19 vaccine. The chain uses TRBV10-3 and TRBJ1-1; D uncertain. This chain's CDR3 is CAISDREGNTEAFF. CDR3 sequence (DNA): TGTGCCATCAGTGATCGGGAGGGGAACACTGAAGCTTTCTTT.